Detailed here is one T cell receptor (beta chain). What it binds is unknown. Combining a sample-barcoded 5' primer with a J-beta primer mix, a second PCR ran for about 7 to 11 cycles. Every molecule of cDNA carried a tag from a template-switch adaptor with 12 random nucleotides. TCRdb re-derived calls from the 5' RACE reads in MiXCR, one entry per CDR3 protein. The sample holds approximately 810,000 distinct CDR3 sequences, roughly 40% seen once. Each donor supplied ten milliliters of peripheral blood. The entry originates in a study of blood T cells in healthy people across ages. Broader study findings: A greater number of naive CD4+ cells and higher diversity distinguished long-lived donors from aged donors.

Trimming removed 8 bases from V and 8 bases from J; junction bases left unmatched: 14. CDR3 length equals 17 residues. The V gene's germline CDR1 is MNHEY and CDR2 SMNVEV (reference sequence). The sample consisted of blood. The receptor comes from a man younger than 35 in good health. This chain uses TRBV27 with TRBJ1-6; the match to TRBD1 covers 11 bases. The CDR3 DNA reads as TGTGCCAGCTCCGCCCGGACAGGGGGCCCACGGGATTCACCCCTCCACTTT. It is translated as CASSARTGGPRDSPLHF.